This is a list of T cell receptor beta chains from one sample in a study of cytomegalovirus exposure and HLA in healthy donors. Using immunoSEQ multiplex PCR, the repertoire was profiled, and TCRdb retains in-frame clones only, with some absent. The sample records approximately 150,000 clones, around 80% being singletons. Sequenced input: PBMCs. All receptors derive from a woman aged 40 to 50 in good health and CMV-seropositive. The CDR3 runs from the conserved cysteine through the conserved F or W.

v_call cdr3_aa
TRBV7-9 CASSATGPFEKLFF
TRBV7-2 CASSLETGDGYTF
TRBV4-3 CASSQDIPGHQHF
TRBV5-4 CASSLLTGELFF
TRBV5-1 CASSDLRDSNSPLHF
TRBV19 CATSERYGYTF
TRBV7-6 CASSPVEGTTEAFF
TRBV18 CASSPRNGGQETQYF
TRBV5-1 CASSLERNTEAFF
TRBV11-2 CASSLESGGDEQFF
TRBV5-1 CASSLAIAATSNTEAFF
TRBV19 CASIRGGTGANVLTF
TRBV27 CASSAGSREQYF
TRBV29-1 CSVTEGVYNEQFF
TRBV28 CASSPNRGGTDTQYF
TRBV7-9 CASSWGTGINTEAFF
TRBV7-2 CASSLEGTSGAYEQYF
TRBV7-6 CASSLWASGGSSYNEQFF
TRBV9 CASSPTGGFSGANVLTF
TRBV5-4 CASSSTGVGEQFF
TRBV19 CASSISGAETQYF
TRBV19 CASNHLGGSTYEQYF
TRBV9 CASSRGSSNVLAKNIQYF
TRBV6-5 CASNNRGRGTEAFF
TRBV6-1 CASSEAGTAPYEQYF
TRBV2 CASSEWRERSETQYF
TRBV10-2 CASSESLFGVSGNTIYF
TRBV25-1 CASSESAYNEKLFF
TRBV7-6 CASSLGLAETQYF
TRBV30 CAWTTRGVGNTIYF
TRBV6-6 CASQRAGQGTQYF
TRBV10-3 CAISESETNAFF
TRBV10-3 CAISGVTNYGYTF
TRBV29-1 CSVEQPNRGSEQFF
TRBV7-3 CASSLNWAAREEQFF
TRBV7-9 CASSFKDRGFTGELFF
TRBV4-1 CASSQDPPGRTNEKPFF
TRBV7-6 CASSLVALETQYF
TRBV7-3 CASSTGGASTDTQYF
TRBV2 CASRGGLVASSGANVLTF
TRBV14 CASSQFRYGYTF
TRBV14 CASSQDWETSVAEQFF
TRBV6-6 CASSPTGNHEKLFF
TRBV27 CASSFAGGRGYEQYF
TRBV7-8 CASSLTQGGSQYF
TRBV18 CASSPGTVEAFF